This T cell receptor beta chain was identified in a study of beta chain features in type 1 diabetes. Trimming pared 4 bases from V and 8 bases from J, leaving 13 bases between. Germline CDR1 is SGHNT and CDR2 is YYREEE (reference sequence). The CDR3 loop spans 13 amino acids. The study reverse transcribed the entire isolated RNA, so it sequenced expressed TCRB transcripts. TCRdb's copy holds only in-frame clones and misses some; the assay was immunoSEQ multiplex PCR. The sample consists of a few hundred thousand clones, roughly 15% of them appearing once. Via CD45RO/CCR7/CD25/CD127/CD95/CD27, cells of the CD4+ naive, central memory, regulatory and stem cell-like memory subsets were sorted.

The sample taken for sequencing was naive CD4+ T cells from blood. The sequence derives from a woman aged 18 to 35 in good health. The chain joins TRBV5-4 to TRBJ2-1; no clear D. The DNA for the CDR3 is TGTGCCAGCAGCCCCAAAGCGCGCTATGAGCAGTTCTTC. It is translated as CASSPKARYEQFF. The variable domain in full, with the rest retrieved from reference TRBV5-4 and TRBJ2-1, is ETGVTQSPTHLIKTRGQQVTLRCSSQSGHNTVSWYQQALGQGPQFIFQYYREEENGRGNFPPRFSGLQFPNYSSELNVNALELDDSALYLCASSPKARYEQFFGPGTRLTVL.